The 3 T cell receptor beta chains reported below all come from one sample, sequenced in a study of blood T cells in healthy people across ages. The second PCR ran about 6 to 12 cycles with a sample-barcoded 5' primer and J-beta primers. One entry per CDR3 protein, called by TCRdb with MiXCR from the 5' RACE reads. Seen here are 790,000 or so distinct CDR3 sequences, about 61% observed once, and the top ten hold 20% to 30%. The sequenced sample was blood. These receptor sequences come from a man aged 35 to 55 in good health.

This clonotype has just a few counts. V gene TRBV29-1 combines with J gene TRBJ1-4, with D unclear. The CDR3 is made up of 11 amino acids. CDR1 is SQVTM and CDR2 is ANQGSEA in the germline V gene. V gave up 7 bases and J gave up 5 bases, with 8 bases separating them. The CDR3 loop reads CSAGENEKLFF. The CDR3 DNA follows: TGCAGCGCCGGGGAGAATGAAAAACTGTTTTTT.

This clonotype was seen a few times. The V call is TRBV6-5, the J call TRBJ1-2; TRBD1 might be the D (5 bases). The CDR3 is 15 amino acids. Trimming took off 0 bases at V and 2 bases at J, with 10 bases between the two ends. The V gene's germline CDR1 is MNHEY and CDR2 SVGAGI. The chain's CDR3 is CASSYSPGINYGYTF. CDR3 coding DNA: TGTGCCAGCAGTTACTCTCCAGGGATAAACTATGGCTACACCTTC.

This clonotype was recorded once. The chain uses TRBV18 and TRBJ2-1, with D unresolved. The CDR3 sequence is 14 residues long. Trimming left V 2 bases short and J 0 bases short, with 5 bases between. Germline V gives CDR1 KGHSH, CDR2 LQKENI. The CDR3 DNA reads TGTGCCAGCTCACCAATAATCTCCTACAATGAGCAGTTCTTC. Translation gives CASSPIISYNEQFF. Complete variable domain (other parts from reference TRBV18 and TRBJ2-1): NAGVMQNPRHLVRRRGQEARLRCSPMKGHSHVYWYRQLPEEGLKFMVYLQKENIIDESGMPKERFSAEFPKEGPSILRIQQVVRGDSAAYFCASSPIISYNEQFFGPGTRLTVL.